Below, 4 T cell receptor beta chains from the same sample are listed, as sequenced in a study of T cells after posttransplantation cyclophosphamide. Assay used: immunoSEQ multiplex PCR; TCRdb lists only in-frame clones, some missing. Of 4,000 or so clones in the sample, approximately 67% were seen once. The sequenced material came from memory CD8+ T cells sorted from blood. The receptors originated from a man between 25 and 39 years old in good health and a related stem cell transplant donor.

The chain joins TRBV6-1 to TRBJ1-1, with a possible D match to TRBD1 (5 bases). The CDR3 is made up of 13 amino acids. Trimming pared 2 bases from V and 7 bases from J, leaving 11 bases between. Germline V CDR1 and CDR2: MNHNS, SASEGT. The CDR3 DNA sequence: TGTGCCAGCAGTGAATCAGGGCTACTTGAAGCTTTCTTT. The encoded protein is CASSESGLLEAFF.

The table lists this clone with a count of one. J is TRBJ2-5 and V is TRBV5-4; unclear D gene. Germline V gene data show CDR1 as SGHNT and CDR2 as YYREEE (reference sequence). The CDR3 is 13 amino acids. Between the trimmed V and J ends, which lost 1 base and 3 bases, there was a span of 7 bases. CDR3 bases: TGTGCCAGCAGCTTGTTCATAGAAGAGACCCAGTACTTC. This gives the protein CASSLFIEETQYF.

The gene calls are TRBV27 and TRBJ1-2; the D gene is possibly TRBD1 (6 bases). Germline values: CDR1 MNHEY, CDR2 SMNVEV (reference sequence). The CDR3 covers 17 residues. V shed 6 bases and J shed 0 bases, with 20 bases lying between them. The CDR3 DNA reads as TGTGCCAGCAGCCAAAGGGGGGGAGGGGGGACTAACTATGGCTACACCTTC. The encoded protein is CASSQRGGGGTNYGYTF.

This clone was seen a handful of times. The V and J genes are TRBV6-1 and TRBJ1-4; TRBD1 might be the D (5 bases). Trimming pared 3 bases from V and 4 bases from J, leaving 9 bases between. The CDR3 totals 14 residues. CDR1 is MNHNS and CDR2 is SASEGT in the germline V gene. The DNA for the CDR3 is TGTGCCAGCAGTGAGGGGCAGGGTAATGAAAAACTGTTTTTT. This codes for CASSEGQGNEKLFF.